The 14 T cell receptor beta chains reported below all come from one sample, sequenced in a study of breast tumors, draining lymph nodes, adjacent tissues. TCRdb re-called the multiplex PCR reads through MiXCR, storing one row per CDR3 protein. This table holds about 230,000 distinct CDR3 sequences, less than 40% found once. Axillary draining lymph nodes of breast cancer patients supplied the node samples. The sequencing sample was made of axillary lymph node tissue. All receptors derive from a female donor with breast cancer. Some clones in this sample may be carry-over from other donors' samples.

This clonotype was seen ten or more times. The V call is TRBV6-1, the J call TRBJ1-3; D is possibly TRBD1 (6 bases). Germline V gives CDR1 MNHNS, CDR2 SASEGT. Trimming pared 1 base from V and 4 bases from J, leaving 11 bases between. The CDR3 is 15 residues long. CDR3 sequence reads: CASSEDGQRGNTIYF. The CDR3 bases are TGTGCCAGCAGTGAAGACGGACAGAGAGGAAACACCATATATTTT.

This clonotype occurred a few times. This sequence joins TRBV13 and TRBJ2-1, with 7 positions matching TRBD2. V lost 2 bases and J lost 2; bases outside the gene matches: 3. Germline V gene sequence: CDR1 PRHDT, CDR2 FYEKMQ (reference sequence). The CDR3 spans 15 residues. CDR3 coding DNA: TGTGCCAGCAGCTTACTGGCGGGGGCCTACAATGAGCAGTTCTTC. Encoded protein: CASSLLAGAYNEQFF.

The chain uses TRBV19 and TRBJ2-5, with D maybe TRBD2 (5 bases). Trimming removed 6 bases from V and 5 bases from J, with 13 bases in between. Looked up from germline, CDR1 is LNHDA and CDR2 is SQIVND (reference sequence). The CDR3 consists of 13 residues. The CDR3 spells CASSGGPGETQYF. The CDR3 nucleotides read TGTGCCAGTAGCGGAGGACCCGGTGAGACCCAGTACTTC.

In DNA form, the CDR3 reads TGTGCCAGCAACGACGGCCCATATGAAAAACTGTTTTTT. As protein: CASNDGPYEKLFF. V is TRBV28 and J is TRBJ1-4; D gene ambiguous. This CDR3 has 13 residues. Looked up from germline, CDR1 is MDHEN and CDR2 is SYDVKM. V lost 7 bases and J 6 bases, leaving 12 bases between the germline ends.

V gene TRBV6-2 or TRBV6-3 combines with J gene TRBJ2-3; D unclear. CDR1 and CDR2 from the germline V gene are MNHEY and SVGEGT. This CDR3 has 14 residues. V lost 7 bases and J lost 4, with 15 bases in between. The CDR3 loop is CASMKQSLSDTQYF. DNA of the CDR3: TGTGCCAGCATGAAGCAGAGCTTATCAGATACGCAGTATTTT.

The gene calls are TRBV29-1 and TRBJ2-3; 7 nucleotides align to TRBD2. CDR1 and CDR2 from the germline V gene are SQVTM and ANQGSEA. The CDR3 is made up of 12 amino acids. Trimming at V came to 7 bases and at J to 2 bases, leaving 3 bases not matched to a gene. The CDR3 spells CSGGGSTDTQYF. For the CDR3, the DNA is TGCAGCGGGGGGGGATCCACAGATACGCAGTATTTT.

This clonotype was recorded a few times. The chain links TRBV10-1 to TRBJ2-1; 10 bases line up with TRBD1. The germline CDR1 and CDR2 sequences are WNHNN and SYGVQD (reference sequence). V lost 3 bases, J lost 7 bases, and 6 bases stayed unmatched. CDR3 length: 15 amino acids. The CDR3 loop reads CASSEPGQGKNEQFF. CDR3 nucleotides: TGCGCCAGCAGTGAACCGGGACAGGGGAAGAATGAGCAGTTCTTC.

This clonotype has just a few counts. The genes are TRBV30 and TRBJ1-1; 7 bases match TRBD1. The CDR3 extends over 14 amino acids. V lost 5 bases and J lost 0; bases outside the gene matches: 6. Germline V lookup: CDR1 GTSNPN, CDR2 SVGIG (reference sequence). DNA of the CDR3: TGTGCCTGGGGACCAGGGACAGTGAACACTGAAGCTTTCTTT. This gives the protein CAWGPGTVNTEAFF.

The chain carries TRBV5-1 and TRBJ2-1, with 7 bases matching TRBD2. CDR3 length: 15 amino acids. Germline V CDR1 and CDR2: SGHRS, YFSETQ. V was pared by 0 bases and J by 9 bases, with 9 bases of the junction left unmatched. The CDR3 region is CASSLGAGERSEQFF. The CDR3 region has the DNA TGCGCCAGCAGCTTGGGGGCGGGAGAGAGGAGTGAGCAGTTCTTC.

On this clonotype itself: One end of the junction does not line up with germline, which may come from a read error. The V call is TRBV7-3, the J call TRBJ2-1; 7 bases match TRBD2. The CDR3 has 18 residues. The V gene's germline CDR1 is SGHTA and CDR2 FQGTGA. For the CDR3, the DNA is TGTGCCAGCAGCTTAACGATCGGACTAGATAGCTCCTACCATGAGCAGTTCTTC. This encodes CASSLTIGLDSSYHEQFF.

This clonotype has only one observation. V gene TRBV5-4 combines with J gene TRBJ2-5; TRBD1 matches 10 bases. The J call may be wrong; the DNA end is better matched by TRBJ2-7. Germline V gene lookup returns CDR1 SGHNT and CDR2 YYREEE (reference sequence). The CDR3 runs 14 residues. The CDR3 sequence: CASSADRGQYEQYF. Written as DNA, the CDR3 is TGTGCCAGCAGCGCTGACAGGGGGCAATACGAGCAGTACTTC.

The rearrangement uses TRBV12-3 or TRBV12-4 and TRBJ2-7; 7 nucleotides line up with TRBD1. Losses at the gene ends were 6 bases for V and 0 bases for J; bases not matched to a gene: 5. The CDR3 loop spans 14 amino acids. In DNA, the CDR3 is TGTGCCAGCAGGCAGACAGGGAACTCCTACGAGCAGTACTTC. This encodes CASRQTGNSYEQYF.

This sequence joins TRBV5-4 and TRBJ2-3; 8 bases align to TRBD2. V shed 1 base, J shed 6 bases, and the junction held 13 bases outside the gene matches. Germline loops: CDR1 SGHNT, CDR2 YYREEE (reference sequence). The CDR3 consists of 17 residues. CDR3 nucleotide sequence: TGTGCCAGCAGCTTGACAAAACCAGCGGGAGAGGGTGATACGCAGTATTTT. This sequence encodes CASSLTKPAGEGDTQYF.

This clonotype was recorded at least ten times. The CDR3 DNA reads TGTGCCAGCTCACCGTCGCCTCCCGGGGGCGTACAGCCCCAGCATTTT. Protein: CASSPSPPGGVQPQHF. The chain has TRBV18 and TRBJ1-5; D possibly corresponds to TRBD1 (6 bases). The germline gives CDR1 KGHSH, CDR2 LQKENI. V shed 3 bases and J shed 7 bases, with 19 bases lying between them. This CDR3 contains 16 residues.